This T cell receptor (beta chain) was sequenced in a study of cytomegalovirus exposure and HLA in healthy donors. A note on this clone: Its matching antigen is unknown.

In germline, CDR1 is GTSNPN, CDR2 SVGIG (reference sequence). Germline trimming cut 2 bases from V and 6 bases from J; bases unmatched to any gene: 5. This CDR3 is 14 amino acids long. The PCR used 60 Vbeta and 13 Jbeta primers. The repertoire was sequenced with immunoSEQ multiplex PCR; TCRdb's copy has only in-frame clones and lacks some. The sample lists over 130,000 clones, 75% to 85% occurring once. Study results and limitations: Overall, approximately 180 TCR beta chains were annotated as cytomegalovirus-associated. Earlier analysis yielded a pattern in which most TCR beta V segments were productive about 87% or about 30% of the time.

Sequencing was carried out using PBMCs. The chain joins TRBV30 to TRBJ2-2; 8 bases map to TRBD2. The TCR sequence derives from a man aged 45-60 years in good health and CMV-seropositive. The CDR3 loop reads CAWSPGLEAGELFF. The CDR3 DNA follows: TGTGCCTGGAGTCCGGGACTAGAGGCCGGGGAGCTGTTTTTT.